Presented here are 23 T cell receptor beta chains from one specimen sequenced in a study of T cell repertoires in cytomegalovirus infection (dated by TCRdb to between 2018 and 2021). These reads were obtained on an Illumina HiSeq 1500. TCRdb took the public reads, trimmed them with fastp at Q25, ran MiXCR for clone calling and kept in-frame beta chains. One record per CDR3 amino acid sequence lists the most common genes and DNA. Within this sample are hundreds of thousands of distinct CDR3 sequences, with 30% to 35% of them counted one time only. The top ten constitute 15% to 20% of the sample. These receptors' targets are unknown. Sample treatment or condition, as interpreted from the label and publication: in vitro stimulation with specific CMV peptide epitopes to enrich CMV-specific T cells. Sequencing used cultured PBMCs, obtained from culture after CMV antigen stimulation. Receptors were obtained from a human donor in good health (CMV status not recorded). Some clones in this sample may be carry-over from other donors' samples.

V usage is TRBV6-6 and J usage is TRBJ1-4; possible D gene TRBD1, 5 bases. The CDR3 is 14 residues long. The germline V and J ends were trimmed by 4 bases and 5 bases, with 11 bases remaining between them. CDR1 MNHNY and CDR2 SVGAGI come from the germline V gene (reference sequence). In DNA form, the CDR3 reads TGTGCCAGCAGTTGGGACGGGCGAAATGAAAAACTGTTTTTT. It translates to CASSWDGRNEKLFF.

This clonotype was picked up many times. The rearrangement uses TRBV11-1 and TRBJ2-1, with 14 bases aligning to TRBD2. CDR1 and CDR2 from the germline V gene are SGHAT and FQDESV (reference sequence). After removal of 8 bases from V and 4 bases from J, the junction contained 7 bases not matched to a gene. This CDR3 region has 16 residues. The CDR3 is CASRKGLAGDYNEQFF. CDR3 nucleotides: TGTGCCAGCCGGAAGGGACTAGCGGGGGATTACAATGAGCAGTTCTTC.

The gene calls are TRBV6-6 and TRBJ1-3, with TRBD1 as a possible D gene (5 bases). Germline V CDR1 and CDR2: MNHNY, SVGAGI (reference sequence). Trimming shortened V by 6 bases and J by 8 bases, and 17 bases separated the two germline ends. CDR3 size: 14 residues. CDR3 protein: CASRPSAGGHTIYF. In nucleotides, the CDR3 is TGTGCCAGCAGACCCTCGGCCGGGGGACACACCATATATTTT.

The V call is TRBV15, the J call TRBJ2-5; maybe TRBD1 (5 bases). Trimming took off 8 bases at V and 7 bases at J, with 17 bases between the two ends. Germline values: CDR1 LNHNV, CDR2 YYDKDF (reference sequence). The CDR3 runs 13 residues. The CDR3: CATGPRQGWTQYF. In DNA form, the CDR3 reads TGTGCCACCGGCCCACGGCAGGGATGGACCCAGTACTTC. The complete variable domain, with remaining parts taken from reference TRBV15 and TRBJ2-5, reads DAMVIQNPRYQVTQFGKPVTLSCSQTLNHNVMYWYQQKSSQAPKLLFHYYDKDFNNEADTPDNFQSRRPNTSFCFLDIRSPGLGDTAMYLCATGPRQGWTQYFGPGTRLLVL.

Points on this clonotype: The germline gene is not matched at one end of the junction; a read error may be the cause. V usage is TRBV5-8 and J usage is TRBJ2-6, with 9 bases matching TRBD1. Germline CDR1 reads SGHTS; CDR2 reads YDEGEE. The CDR3 runs 16 residues. The CDR3 loop is CASSLGQGSGANVLTF. As DNA, the CDR3 is TGTGCCAGCAGTTTGGGACAGGGATCTGGGGCCAACGTCCTGACTTTC.

The J gene is TRBJ1-4, the V gene TRBV19; D possibly corresponds to TRBD1 (6 bases). This CDR3 has 14 amino acids. The V end lost 4 bases, the J end lost 6 bases, and 12 bases lay between the germline ends. Germline assignment: CDR1 LNHDA and CDR2 SQIVND (reference sequence). The DNA for the CDR3 is TGTGCCAGTAGTACCGACCGACAGGATGAAAAACTGTTTTTT. Translation: CASSTDRQDEKLFF.

The V and J genes are TRBV6-2 or TRBV6-3 and TRBJ2-7, with 9 bases matching TRBD1. V was pared by 6 bases and J by 5 bases, with 11 bases of the junction left unmatched. From germline, CDR1 is MNHEY and CDR2 SVGEGT. This CDR3 has 15 residues. Here the CDR3 reads CASRHTGTGPHEQYF. Written as DNA, the CDR3 is TGTGCCAGCAGACACACCGGGACAGGGCCCCACGAGCAGTACTTC.

This clonotype was seen repeatedly, ten times or more. V and J are TRBV7-9 and TRBJ1-5; D not certain. The germline gives CDR1 SEHNR, CDR2 FQNEAQ (reference sequence). The CDR3 is 17 residues long. Between the trimmed V and J ends, which lost 9 bases and 2 bases, there was a span of 23 bases. CDR3 region: CASVTKEDLVRNQPQHF. In nucleotides, the CDR3 is TGTGCCAGTGTAACAAAGGAGGACCTCGTCCGCAATCAGCCCCAGCATTTT. The full variable domain, rest sourced from reference TRBV7-9 and TRBJ1-5, is DTGVSQNPRHKITKRGQNVTFRCDPISEHNRLYWYRQTLGQGPEFLTYFQNEAQLEKSRLLSDRFSAERPKGSFSTLEIQRTEQGDSAMYLCASVTKEDLVRNQPQHFGDGTRLSIL.

The chain couples TRBV9 to TRBJ1-5; D is unclear. The V end lost 0 bases, the J end lost 3 bases, and 7 bases lay between the germline ends. This CDR3 comprises 14 residues. The germline gives CDR1 SGDLS, CDR2 YYNGEE. This chain's CDR3 is CASSVGPINQPQHF. The CDR3 DNA is TGTGCCAGCAGCGTAGGGCCCATCAATCAGCCCCAGCATTTT.

This clonotype was picked up a small number of times. The gene calls are TRBV6-5 and TRBJ2-7; 7 nucleotides line up with TRBD1. V shed 5 bases, J shed 1 base, and the junction held 5 bases outside the gene matches. Germline CDR1 and CDR2: MNHEY and SVGAGI. The CDR3 loop spans 14 amino acids. The DNA of the CDR3 is TGTGCCAGCAGTGTCTACAGGGGTTCCTACGAGCAGTACTTC. It translates to CASSVYRGSYEQYF.

The chain carries TRBV5-6 and TRBJ1-2; 8 bases are shared with TRBD1. V lost 1 base and J lost 6; bases outside the gene matches: 8. The length of the CDR3 is 15 residues. The germline V gene encodes CDR1 SGHDT and CDR2 YYEEEE. CDR3 in amino acids: CASSLWYWTGNGYTF. The CDR3 region has the DNA TGTGCCAGCAGCTTGTGGTATTGGACAGGGAATGGCTACACCTTC.

This clonotype was counted between two and nine times. This rearrangement joins TRBV20-1 to TRBJ2-1; D gene unclear. V was shortened by 1 base and J by 3 bases, with 1 base between the two germline ends. This CDR3 spans 11 amino acids. Germline CDR1 DFQATT, CDR2 SNEGSKA (reference sequence). DNA of the CDR3: TGCAGTGCTAGAGGCTACAATGAGCAGTTCTTC. Its protein is CSARGYNEQFF.

This clonotype was picked up a small number of times. This chain uses TRBV19 with TRBJ2-2; TRBD2 might be the D (5 bases). CDR3 length equals 14 residues. Trimming took off 5 bases at V and 4 bases at J, with 11 bases between the two ends. Germline assignment: CDR1 LNHDA and CDR2 SQIVND (reference sequence). Written as DNA, the CDR3 is TGTGCCAGTAGTCGGGCGGGCCGCACCGGGGAGCTGTTTTTT. Its translation is CASSRAGRTGELFF. Supplemented by reference TRBV19 and TRBJ2-2, the full variable domain reads DGGITQSPKYLFRKEGQNVTLSCEQNLNHDAMYWYRQDPGQGLRLIYYSQIVNDFQKGDIAEGYSVSREKKESFPLTVTSAQKNPTAFYLCASSRAGRTGELFFGEGSRLTVL.

V usage is TRBV7-6 and J usage is TRBJ2-3; 10 bases are a match to TRBD2. The CDR3 consists of 16 residues. V lost 0 bases to trimming and J lost 6 bases; unmatched junction nucleotides: 6. Per the germline V gene, CDR1 is SGHVS and CDR2 is FNYEAQ. The CDR3 is CASSLAQLAGLDTQYF. Written as DNA, the CDR3 is TGTGCCAGCAGCTTAGCTCAACTAGCGGGGTTGGATACGCAGTATTTT.

This clonotype was recorded a few times. The V and J genes are TRBV4-1 and TRBJ1-5; D uncertain. V lost 4 bases, J lost 3 bases, and 10 bases lay in between. The length of the CDR3 is 14 residues. Germline CDR1 is MGHRA and CDR2 is YSYEKL. The CDR3 loop is CASSRPGVNQPQHF. CDR3 in DNA: TGCGCCAGCAGCCGTCCGGGAGTCAATCAGCCCCAGCATTTT.

The chain carries TRBV7-2 and TRBJ2-2; 7 positions match TRBD2. V lost 2 bases to trimming and J lost 0 bases; unmatched junction nucleotides: 6. The CDR3 covers 17 residues. Germline values: CDR1 SGHTA, CDR2 FQGNSA. The CDR3 reads CASSLPAGVANTGELFF. In nucleotides, the CDR3 is TGTGCCAGCAGCTTACCTGCGGGAGTGGCGAACACCGGGGAGCTGTTTTTT.

The V gene is TRBV11-2, the J gene TRBJ2-5; perhaps TRBD1 as D (6 bases). CDR3 size: 16 residues. The V gene lost 4 bases and the J gene lost 0 bases, with 15 bases spanning the gap. Germline assignment: CDR1 SGHAT and CDR2 FQNNGV. The CDR3 DNA follows: TGTGCCAGCAGCTCCAGGGGTAGGGGGTACCAAGAGACCCAGTACTTC. It translates to CASSSRGRGYQETQYF. The full variable domain, its missing parts supplied by reference TRBV11-2 and TRBJ2-5, is EAGVAQSPRYKIIEKRQSVAFWCNPISGHATLYWYQQILGQGPKLLIQFQNNGVVDDSQLPKDRFSAERLKGVDSTLKIQPAKLEDSAVYLCASSSRGRGYQETQYFGPGTRLLVL.

The rearrangement uses TRBV5-1 and TRBJ1-6; D not resolved. Deletions cut 3 bases from V and 3 bases from J, with 7 bases between. The V gene's germline CDR1 is SGHRS and CDR2 YFSETQ. The length of the CDR3 is 14 residues. The CDR3 loop reads CASSWTDYNSPLHF. The CDR3 DNA is TGCGCCAGCAGCTGGACGGACTATAATTCACCCCTCCACTTT.

V gene TRBV7-2 combines with J gene TRBJ2-5; no reliable D call. With 3 bases removed from V and 3 bases from J, the gap between germline ends came to 11 bases. The CDR3 sequence is 14 residues long. CDR1 is SGHTA, CDR2 FQGNSA, per germline. The CDR3 DNA is TGTGCCAGCAGCTTTGGGATGCGTGAAGAGACCCAGTACTTC. Its protein is CASSFGMREETQYF.

This chain joins TRBV2 and TRBJ2-5; TRBD2 agrees at 7 bases. Germline trimming cut 5 bases from V and 5 bases from J; bases unmatched to any gene: 5. The CDR3 length is 13 residues. In germline, CDR1 is SNHLY, CDR2 FYNNEI. CDR3 region: CASSSTSWETQYF. DNA for the CDR3: TGTGCCAGCAGTTCGACTAGCTGGGAGACCCAGTACTTC.

The sample holds one count of this clonotype. V is TRBV2 and J is TRBJ2-7; TRBD2 matches at 10 bases. Germline trimming cut 8 bases from V and 4 bases from J; bases unmatched to any gene: 8. CDR1 and CDR2 from the germline V gene are SNHLY and FYNNEI. CDR3 length: 14 residues. This CDR3 reads CASRTSGQRYEQYF. CDR3 sequence (DNA): TGTGCCAGCCGGACTAGCGGACAACGGTACGAGCAGTACTTC.

This chain joins TRBV29-1 and TRBJ2-7; D may be TRBD1 (5 bases). Germline-derived CDR1 and CDR2 are SQVTM and ANQGSEA. The CDR3 has 14 amino acids. V dropped 4 bases and J dropped 0 bases, with 13 bases sitting between them. The CDR3 loop reads CSVGADSSSYEQYF. The CDR3 DNA reads TGCAGCGTTGGGGCAGACAGCAGCTCCTACGAGCAGTACTTC.

The V call is TRBV11-2, the J call TRBJ2-7; TRBD2 aligns across 9 bases. The V gene's germline CDR1 is SGHAT and CDR2 FQNNGV. After removal of 0 bases from V and 3 bases from J, the junction contained 9 bases not matched to a gene. CDR3 length: 17 residues. The CDR3 nucleotides read TGTGCCAGCAGCTTAGATATTTGGGTAGCGGGAGTCTACGAGCAGTACTTC. This encodes CASSLDIWVAGVYEQYF. The full variable domain, rest sourced from reference TRBV11-2 and TRBJ2-7, is EAGVAQSPRYKIIEKRQSVAFWCNPISGHATLYWYQQILGQGPKLLIQFQNNGVVDDSQLPKDRFSAERLKGVDSTLKIQPAKLEDSAVYLCASSLDIWVAGVYEQYFGPGTRLTVT.